A single sample gave rise to the 21 T cell receptor beta chains below, sequenced in a study of cytomegalovirus exposure and HLA in healthy donors. With 60 Vbeta and 13 Jbeta primers, the PCR was carried out. Profiling relied on immunoSEQ multiplex PCR, and the TCRdb table lists in-frame clones only, not all of them. The sample yields approximately 99,000 clones, 70% to 80% seen once. Material: PBMCs. These receptors originate from a male donor in good health and CMV-seropositive.

The V and J genes are TRBV15 and TRBJ1-3; 8 bases align to TRBD1. In germline, CDR1 is LNHNV, CDR2 YYDKDF (reference sequence). This CDR3 contains 14 residues. After removal of 4 bases from V and 8 bases from J, the junction contained 7 bases not matched to a gene. Here the CDR3 reads CATSTGQGGYTIYF. CDR3 in DNA: TGTGCCACCAGCACTGGACAGGGCGGGTACACCATATATTTT.

The V and J genes are TRBV4-1 and TRBJ2-7, with D possibly TRBD1 on 6 matching bases. Deletions cut 1 base from V and 3 bases from J, with 13 bases between. CDR3 size: 15 residues. Germline V gene data show CDR1 as MGHRA and CDR2 as YSYEKL. The CDR3 loop reads CASSQVKGVNYEQYF. In DNA form, the CDR3 reads TGCGCCAGCAGCCAAGTAAAGGGGGTAAACTACGAGCAGTACTTC.

The chain links TRBV6-5 to TRBJ2-1; tentative D call: TRBD2 (5 bases). The germline CDR1 and CDR2 sequences are MNHEY and SVGAGI. Trimming removed 2 bases at V and 5 bases at J, with 13 bases between. The CDR3 covers 15 residues. CDR3 DNA sequence: TGTGCCAGCAGTTACGGAGCGCTGGGAGACAATGAGCAGTTCTTC. It specifies CASSYGALGDNEQFF.

The rearrangement links TRBV6-5 to TRBJ1-6; perhaps TRBD1 as D (6 bases). The CDR3 length is 15 residues. Germline CDR1 reads MNHEY; CDR2 reads SVGAGI. Trimming cost V 4 bases and J 2 bases, with 9 bases left between them. DNA of the CDR3: TGTGCCAGCAGTTTGGGGGCCCCCTATAATTCACCCCTCCACTTT. Translating it yields CASSLGAPYNSPLHF.

This clone showed up just once. The V and J genes are TRBV5-4 and TRBJ1-6, with D possibly TRBD1 on 6 matching bases. V shed 4 bases and J shed 8 bases, with 16 bases lying between them. CDR3 length: 15 residues. Looked up from germline, CDR1 is SGHNT and CDR2 is YYREEE (reference sequence). The CDR3 protein is CASSENTGSYSPLHF. CDR3 nucleotide sequence: TGTGCCAGCAGCGAGAACACAGGGTCTTATTCACCCCTCCACTTT. Looking up the rest from reference TRBV5-4 and TRBJ1-6 gives the full variable domain: ETGVTQSPTHLIKTRGQQVTLRCSSQSGHNTVSWYQQALGQGPQFIFQYYREEENGRGNFPPRFSGLQFPNYSSELNVNALELDDSALYLCASSENTGSYSPLHFGNGTRLTVT.

This rearrangement joins TRBV7-8 to TRBJ2-5; D might be TRBD2 (6 bases). This CDR3 contains 14 residues. The germline CDR1 and CDR2 sequences are SGHVS and FQNEAQ. The V gene lost 1 base and the J gene lost 3 bases, with 9 bases spanning the gap. DNA for the CDR3: TGTGCCAGCAGCTTAGTGGGGGGAAAAGAGACCCAGTACTTC. Its translation is CASSLVGGKETQYF. Looking up the rest from reference TRBV7-8 and TRBJ2-5 gives the full variable domain: GAGVSQSPRYKVAKRGQDVALRCDPISGHVSLFWYQQALGQGPEFLTYFQNEAQLDKSGLPSDRFFAERPEGSVSTLKIQRTQQEDSAVYLCASSLVGGKETQYFGPGTRLLVL.

The gene calls are TRBV15 and TRBJ2-7; TRBD2 matches at 9 bases. The ends lost 5 bases at V and 3 bases at J; junction bases unmatched: 8. CDR3 length: 15 amino acids. Germline V CDR1 and CDR2: LNHNV, YYDKDF (reference sequence). This chain's CDR3 is CATSSPGLALYEQYF. DNA of the CDR3: TGTGCCACCAGCTCCCCGGGACTAGCCCTCTACGAGCAGTACTTC.

This chain joins TRBV4-1 and TRBJ1-4; 11 bases agree with TRBD1. Germline loops: CDR1 MGHRA, CDR2 YSYEKL. Losses at the gene ends were 3 bases for V and 3 bases for J; bases not matched to a gene: 6. The length of the CDR3 is 17 residues. This chain's CDR3 is CASSQVDRGRSNEKLFF. In nucleotides, the CDR3 is TGCGCCAGCAGCCAGGTGGACAGGGGGCGTTCTAATGAAAAACTGTTTTTT.

The chain joins TRBV5-1 to TRBJ1-6; D is possibly TRBD1 (6 bases). CDR3 length: 14 residues. Germline assignment: CDR1 SGHRS and CDR2 YFSETQ. Trimming pared 2 bases from V and 11 bases from J, leaving 14 bases between. The CDR3 DNA reads TGCGCCAGCAGCTTAGGACAGCGAGTGGCACCCCTCCACTTT. Translated, it gives CASSLGQRVAPLHF.

V and J are TRBV5-1 and TRBJ2-5; 7 bases are shared with TRBD1. V shed 3 bases, J shed 5 bases, and the junction held 10 bases outside the gene matches. This CDR3 is built from 15 residues. Germline CDR1 reads SGHRS; CDR2 reads YFSETQ. This CDR3 reads CASSSSGGRVETQYF. In nucleotides, the CDR3 is TGCGCCAGCAGCTCCTCAGGGGGACGTGTGGAGACCCAGTACTTC.

The chain couples TRBV7-6 to TRBJ1-6; 9 nucleotides agree with TRBD1. From germline, CDR1 is SGHVS and CDR2 FNYEAQ. The CDR3 covers 15 residues. V lost 2 bases and J lost 9; bases outside the gene matches: 5. Here the CDR3 DNA reads TGTGCCAGCAGCTTATCCGGACAGGGGACTTCACCCCTCCACTTT. Translating it yields CASSLSGQGTSPLHF.

This rearrangement joins TRBV5-1 to TRBJ1-2; D is perhaps TRBD1 (6 bases). CDR3 length equals 14 residues. V gave up 5 bases and J gave up 4 bases, with 15 bases separating them. CDR1 is SGHRS, CDR2 YFSETQ, per germline. DNA of the CDR3: TGCGCCAGCAGGACGACAGGAGAAGCCTATGGCTACACCTTC. This sequence encodes CASRTTGEAYGYTF.

This clone was recorded only once. The chain joins TRBV19 to TRBJ1-1; D is unresolved. Germline CDR1 reads LNHDA; CDR2 reads SQIVND (reference sequence). The V end was cut by 5 bases, the J end by 5 bases, with 15 bases between. The CDR3 has 14 residues. CDR3 bases: TGTGCCAGTAGTGATAGCAGCGGTCGGACTGAAGCTTTCTTT. It yields the protein CASSDSSGRTEAFF.

The genes are TRBV4-2 and TRBJ1-5; possible D gene TRBD1, 6 bases. The CDR3 runs 15 residues. CDR1 and CDR2 from the germline V gene are LGHNA and YNFKEQ. Trimming shortened V by 4 bases and J by 4 bases, and 14 bases separated the two germline ends. Written as DNA, the CDR3 is TGTGCCAGCAGCCGAGGGGGTGTTAAGAATCAGCCCCAGCATTTT. Protein sequence: CASSRGGVKNQPQHF.

The chain has TRBV9 and TRBJ2-2; 8 positions match TRBD2. J was trimmed by 3 bases and V by 0 bases; bases with no gene match: 4. The CDR3 spans 16 residues. Germline values: CDR1 SGDLS, CDR2 YYNGEE. The CDR3 sequence is CASSVVIGGDTGELFF. The CDR3 nucleotides read TGTGCCAGCAGCGTAGTGATCGGGGGGGACACCGGGGAGCTGTTTTTT.

J is TRBJ2-7 and V is TRBV7-9; the D gene is possibly TRBD1 (8 bases). The CDR3 spans 14 residues. V lost 4 bases to trimming and J lost 3 bases, with 13 bases between them. The germline CDR1 and CDR2 sequences are SEHNR and FQNEAQ (reference sequence). The CDR3 coding sequence is TGTGCCAGCAGCTCCACAGGGGGGGTCTACGAGCAGTACTTC. Translating it yields CASSSTGGVYEQYF.

V and J are TRBV30 and TRBJ2-6, with 7 bases lining up with TRBD1. This CDR3 has 17 residues. Trimming removed 2 bases from V and 2 bases from J; junction bases left unmatched: 9. CDR1 GTSNPN and CDR2 SVGIG come from the germline V gene (reference sequence). The CDR3 region has the DNA TGTGCCTGGAGTAGTCACAGGGGAGTGGCTGGGGCCAACGTCCTGACTTTC. Translating it yields CAWSSHRGVAGANVLTF.

This chain connects TRBV2 to TRBJ1-4; D perhaps matches TRBD1 (5 bases). This CDR3 comprises 14 residues. The ends were cut back, 6 bases at V and 5 bases at J, with 13 bases in the middle. Germline loops: CDR1 SNHLY, CDR2 FYNNEI. Here the CDR3 reads CASSPVGANEKLFF. In DNA, the CDR3 is TGTGCCAGCAGCCCCGTTGGGGCGAATGAAAAACTGTTTTTT. Together with reference TRBV2 and TRBJ1-4, the CDR3 gives the full variable domain: EPEVTQTPSHQVTQMGQEVILRCVPISNHLYFYWYRQILGQKVEFLVSFYNNEISEKSEIFDDQFSVERPDGSNFTLKIRSTKLEDSAMYFCASSPVGANEKLFFGSGTQLSVL.

This chain links TRBV2 with TRBJ2-5; D unclear. V was trimmed by 7 bases and J by 2 bases, leaving 8 bases between them. CDR1 SNHLY and CDR2 FYNNEI come from the germline V gene. The CDR3 is made up of 12 amino acids. The CDR3 protein is CASTRKQETQYF. The CDR3 DNA reads as TGTGCCAGCACGCGCAAACAAGAGACCCAGTACTTC.

The gene calls are TRBV7-9 and TRBJ1-1; D is possibly TRBD1 (5 bases). Looked up from germline, CDR1 is SEHNR and CDR2 is FQNEAQ (reference sequence). With 2 bases removed from V and 0 bases from J, the gap between germline ends came to 10 bases. The CDR3 consists of 15 residues. The CDR3 nucleotides read TGTGCCAGCAGCTTATGGCCGGACATGAACACTGAAGCTTTCTTT. Translated: CASSLWPDMNTEAFF.

This chain joins TRBV7-6 and TRBJ2-3; 13 bases align to TRBD2. V shed 5 bases and J 4 bases; nucleotides not matched to a gene: 6. The CDR3 is 16 residues long. Germline CDR1 SGHVS, CDR2 FNYEAQ. The CDR3 bases are TGTGCCAGCAGCACTAGCGGGGGGGCCGTGGCAGATACGCAGTATTTT. This sequence encodes CASSTSGGAVADTQYF. The full variable domain, rest sourced from reference TRBV7-6 and TRBJ2-3, is GAGVSQSPRYKVTKRGQDVALRCDPISGHVSLYWYRQALGQGPEFLTYFNYEAQQDKSGLPNDRFSAERPEGSISTLTIQRTEQRDSAMYRCASSTSGGAVADTQYFGPGTRLTVL.